Given below is one T cell receptor beta chain in context. This clonotype appeared a few times. It has no known antigen specificity. Sequence at one end of the junction differs from germline and may be a read error. The TCR beta CDR3 region was amplified with a multiplex PCR system, in which a first round of around 10 cycles was run using 32 V-gene forward and 13 J-gene reverse primers. A QIAGEN Multiplex PCR Kit was used for first-round PCR, and the primer sequences were filed in Chinese patent CN105087789A. A second PCR round added Illumina universal primers using the Phusion High-Fidelity PCR Kit. The TCR libraries underwent paired-end sequencing with a read length of 151 bp on the Illumina HiSeq X Ten platform. The authors processed their data as follows. Reads lacking multiplex PCR primers were removed with Cutadapt, read pairs were merged with PEAR, and CDR3 regions were called with MiXCR default settings. Shannon entropy measured repertoire diversity, while clonality was calculated as one minus the Shannon entropy divided by the ln of the count of productive unique sequences. Clonotypes at a frequency of at least 0.5% were defined as dominant or high-frequency T-cell clones. TCRdb ran its own pipeline on the public reads, namely fastp trimming at Q25 and MiXCR clone calling, and kept in-frame beta chains. Duplicate CDR3 protein sequences are folded into a single record with the most common DNA and genes. TCRdb, not the authors, supplied the V and J calls. This sample is represented by approximately 20,000 distinct CDR3 sequences; about 25% of them were singletons. Less than 4% of the sample comes from the top ten.

Genomic DNA was extracted from bulk tumor tissue and used as the TCR template, and approximately 600 ng gDNA was amplified per sample. During surgery, multiple biopsies were taken from each primary tumor, with sampling sites spaced as far apart as possible within the tumor mass. The study cohort was described as untreated, and patients were newly diagnosed NSCLC cases undergoing curative surgery. Donors were some 15 newly diagnosed non-small cell lung cancer patients undergoing surgery with curative intent. Two independent pathologists examined the resected tumor masses. Only DNA and RNA samples of high quality went on to sequencing. This entry belongs to a study of immune heterogeneity within non-small cell lung tumors (dated by TCRdb to between 2018 and 2020). Context from the whole study: By histology, a few squamous cell carcinomas, 10 non-squamous carcinomas and 1 tumor not otherwise specified were included. Whole-exome sequencing, RNA-seq and TCR beta repertoire sequencing were combined for multiple spatially distinct regions from each NSCLC tumor so that intratumoral immune heterogeneity could be examined. TCR repertoires were analyzed from approximately 60 tumor loci of some 14 patients, whereas transcriptome data were available for only around 42 loci from some twelve patients. Binding of neoantigens to the HLA alleles of each patient was predicted with netMHCpan-3.0 for mutant peptides of 8 to 11 amino acids. What the work shows at the level of the full study, not this receptor alone: A moderate positive correlation (R roughly 0.32), which was statistically significant, linked local T-cell repertoire clonality to local tumor mutational burden. Identical dominant CDR3B clonotypes recurred across loci within a patient, yet different tumor locations also harbored unique high-frequency clones. High-frequency TCR beta clonotypes were largely distinct between individual patients.

Taken from cysteine to phenylalanine, the CDR3 has 16 residues. The kept DNA is CDR3 alone, 48 bases in frame from the first base. For CDR1 and CDR2, the germline V gene lists SNHLY and FYNNEI. The source is a man between 35 and 55 years old with non-small cell lung cancer. Material: lung tumor tissue. This chain is built from TRBV2 and TRBJ1-2, with TRBD1 identical over 10 junction bases. In nucleotide form, the sequence is TGTGCCAGCAGTGAGGGGACAGGGGTCGCGGAACATGGCTGCACCTTC. It codes for CASSEGTGVAEHGCTF.